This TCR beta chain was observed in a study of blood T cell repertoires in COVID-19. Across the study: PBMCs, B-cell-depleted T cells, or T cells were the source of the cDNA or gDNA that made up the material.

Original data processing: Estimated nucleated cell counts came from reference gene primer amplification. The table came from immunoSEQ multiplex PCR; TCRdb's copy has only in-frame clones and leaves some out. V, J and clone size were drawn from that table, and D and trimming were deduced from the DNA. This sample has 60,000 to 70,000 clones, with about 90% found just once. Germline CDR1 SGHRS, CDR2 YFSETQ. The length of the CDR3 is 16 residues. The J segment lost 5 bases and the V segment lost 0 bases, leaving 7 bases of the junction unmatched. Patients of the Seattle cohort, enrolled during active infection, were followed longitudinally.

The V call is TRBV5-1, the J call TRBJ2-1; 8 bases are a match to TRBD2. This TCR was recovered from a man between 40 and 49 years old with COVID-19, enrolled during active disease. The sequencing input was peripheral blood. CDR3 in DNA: TGCGCCAGCAGCTTGGCCGGGCGGGGGGACGACAATGAGCAGTTCTTC. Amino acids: CASSLAGRGDDNEQFF.